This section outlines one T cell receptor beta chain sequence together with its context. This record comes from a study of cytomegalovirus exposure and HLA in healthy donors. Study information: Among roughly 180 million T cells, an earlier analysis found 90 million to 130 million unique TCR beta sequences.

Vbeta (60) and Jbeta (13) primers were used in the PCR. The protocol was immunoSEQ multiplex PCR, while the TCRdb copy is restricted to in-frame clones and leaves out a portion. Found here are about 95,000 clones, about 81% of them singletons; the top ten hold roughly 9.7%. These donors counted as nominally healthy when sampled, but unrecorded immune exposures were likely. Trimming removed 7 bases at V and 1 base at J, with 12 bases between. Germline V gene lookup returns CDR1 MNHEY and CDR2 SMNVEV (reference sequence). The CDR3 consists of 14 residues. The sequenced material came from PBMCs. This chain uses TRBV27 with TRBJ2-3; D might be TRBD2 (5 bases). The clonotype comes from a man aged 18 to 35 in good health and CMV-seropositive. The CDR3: CASTLGGRTDTQYF. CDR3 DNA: TGTGCCAGCACCCTTGGCGGGCGCACAGATACGCAGTATTTT.